These T cell receptor beta chains were read from a single sample in a study of T cell responses to AZD1222 COVID-19 vaccine. The data were produced by immunoSEQ multiplex PCR, yet TCRdb's version contains in-frame clones alone and is incomplete. In the table there are approximately 210,000 clones, approximately 90% of which are singletons. Sequenced here: peripheral blood, sampled 28 days after the second AZD1222 dose. The receptors here all came from an adult who received the AZD1222 COVID-19 vaccine. CDR3s include the opening cysteine and the closing phenylalanine or tryptophan. The order of the fields is D gene, J gene, V gene, clone size, CDR3 protein, CDR3 DNA. The D gene is left open where the match is weak. A row's size may be missing; if present it is once, few, many or a size class.

>-|TRBJ2-1|TRBV28|-
CASSLGSYNEQFF
TGTGCCAGCAGTTTAGGTTCTTACAATGAGCAGTTCTTC
>-|TRBJ2-6|TRBV6-4|-
CASSDSGAGANVLTF
TGTGCCAGCAGTGACTCCGGCGCTGGGGCCAACGTCCTGACTTTC
>-|TRBJ1-5|TRBV15|-
CATARDPNQPQHF
TGTGCCACTGCTCGGGACCCCAATCAGCCCCAGCATTTT
>TRBD1|TRBJ1-2|TRBV18|-
CASSRDRGRQFYGYTF
TGTGCCAGCTCCCGGGACAGGGGGCGTCAGTTCTATGGCTACACCTTC
>TRBD2|TRBJ2-3|TRBV30|once
CAWSGLAGFTDTQYF
TGTGCCTGGAGTGGACTAGCGGGATTCACAGATACGCAGTATTTT
>TRBD1|TRBJ1-4|TRBV5-1|-
CASSLEGAHPEKLFF
TGCGCCAGCAGCTTGGAGGGGGCGCACCCTGAAAAACTGTTTTTT
>TRBD2|TRBJ2-1|TRBV7-9|-
CASSLASGLVDEQFF
TGTGCCAGCAGCTTAGCTTCTGGACTAGTCGATGAGCAGTTCTTC
>-|TRBJ1-5|TRBV30|-
CAWSQGNQPQHF
TGTGCCTGGAGTCAGGGAAATCAGCCCCAGCATTTT
>TRBD2|TRBJ2-3|TRBV4-1|-
CASSSRLADTQYF
TGCGCCAGCAGCTCCCGACTAGCGGATACGCAGTATTTT
>-|TRBJ2-7|TRBV11-2|-
CASSLDRGSYEQYF
TGTGCCAGCAGCTTAGATCGCGGTTCCTACGAGCAGTACTTC
>TRBD1|TRBJ2-1|TRBV7-3|-
CASSRGGQGANEQFF
TGTGCCAGCAGCCGGGGTGGGCAGGGGGCTAATGAGCAGTTCTTC
>-|TRBJ2-5|TRBV6-6|-
CASSYPLMETQYF
TGTGCCAGCAGTTACCCCCTAATGGAGACCCAGTACTTC
>-|TRBJ2-5|TRBV19|-
CASSIALFQETQYF
TGTGCCAGTAGTATAGCTTTATTCCAAGAGACCCAGTACTTC
>TRBD2|TRBJ2-2|TRBV19|once
CASRPGTSSAGELFF
TGTGCCAGTAGGCCCGGGACTAGCTCCGCCGGGGAGCTGTTTTTT
>TRBD1|TRBJ2-3|TRBV24-1|-
CATSYQGAPDTQYF
TGTGCCACCAGTTACCAGGGGGCACCAGATACGCAGTATTTT
>-|TRBJ1-6|TRBV7-3|-
CASSLTGKSGSPLHF
TGTGCCAGCAGCTTGACGGGCAAAAGCGGGTCACCCCTCCACTTT
>-|TRBJ1-5|TRBV19|-
CASSYDRGNQPQHF
TGTGCCAGTAGTTACGACCGGGGCAATCAGCCCCAGCATTTT
>-|TRBJ2-7|TRBV4-1|-
CASSQETALSHEQYF
TGCGCCAGCAGCCAAGAAACCGCGTTATCCCACGAGCAGTACTTC
>-|TRBJ2-3|TRBV2|-
CASSTGPSIMPQYF
TGTGCCAGCAGCACAGGTCCGTCCATAATGCCGCAGTATTTT
>-|TRBJ1-1|TRBV25-1|-
CASSEWEGKTEAFF
TGTGCCAGCAGTGAATGGGAGGGGAAGACTGAAGCTTTCTTT
>-|TRBJ2-7|TRBV6-5|-
CASSYPMGGTYEQYF
TGTGCCAGCAGTTACCCGATGGGCGGGACCTACGAGCAGTACTTC
>TRBD2|TRBJ2-3|TRBV6-5|once
CASTPPSGGTDTQYF
TGTGCCAGCACCCCCCCTAGCGGGGGCACAGATACGCAGTATTTT
>-|TRBJ2-7|TRBV5-8|-
CASHRGLSYEQYF
TGTGCCAGCCACCGGGGCTTATCCTACGAGCAGTACTTC
>-|TRBJ1-3|TRBV4-1|-
CASSQDPPGGGNTIYF
TGCGCCAGCAGCCAAGATCCCCCGGGTGGTGGAAACACCATATATTTT
>-|TRBJ2-5|TRBV5-8|-
CASSLLAGLLSETQYF
TGTGCCAGCAGCTTGCTAGCAGGGTTGTTATCCGAGACCCAGTACTTC
>TRBD1|TRBJ2-1|TRBV27|-
CASSLRQGANNEQFF
TGTGCCAGCAGTCTAAGACAGGGGGCTAACAATGAGCAGTTCTTC
>TRBD2|TRBJ2-7|TRBV18|-
CASSPGGGRHEQYF
TGTGCCAGCTCCCCGGGGGGAGGCAGGCACGAGCAGTACTTC
>-|TRBJ2-5|TRBV20-1|-
CSASRQMGFSDPTGETQYF
TGCAGTGCTAGTCGACAAATGGGATTCAGCGACCCAACGGGGGAGACCCAGTACTTC
>-|TRBJ1-5|TRBV11-3|-
CASSLDLERLYSNQPQHF
TGTGCCAGCAGCTTAGATCTGGAGAGACTTTATAGCAATCAGCCCCAGCATTTT
>TRBD1|TRBJ2-7|TRBV28|-
CASSQGVGFYEQYF
TGTGCCAGCAGCCAGGGGGTAGGTTTTTACGAGCAGTACTTC
>-|TRBJ1-5|TRBV28|-
CASSMTVSNQPQHF
TGTGCCAGCAGTATGACAGTTAGCAATCAGCCCCAGCATTTT
>-|TRBJ1-1|TRBV12-3/TRBV12-4|-
CASSEVNTEAFF
TGTGCCAGCAGTGAGGTCAACACTGAAGCTTTCTTT
>-|TRBJ1-2|TRBV28|-
CASRETDNYGYTF
TGTGCCAGCAGGGAGACGGATAACTATGGCTACACCTTC
>TRBD1|TRBJ2-5|TRBV30|few
CAWSKTGGGQETQYF
TGTGCCTGGAGTAAGACAGGGGGGGGTCAAGAGACCCAGTACTTC
>-|TRBJ2-7|TRBV11-3|once
CASSLNLADPLF
TGTGCCAGCAGCTTAAACCTGGCCGATCCCTTGTTC
>-|TRBJ2-1|TRBV27|-
CASSLSYYDNEQFF
TGTGCCAGCAGTTTATCGTACTATGACAATGAGCAGTTCTTC
>-|TRBJ2-1|TRBV5-4|-
CASWTGGMNNEQFF
TGTGCCAGTTGGACGGGCGGGATGAACAATGAGCAGTTCTTC
>-|TRBJ2-5|TRBV5-1|-
CASSSEPGLWETQYF
TGCGCCAGCAGTTCCGAGCCGGGGCTGTGGGAGACCCAGTACTTC
>-|TRBJ1-2|TRBV30|-
CAWIRGTALANYGYTF
TGTGCCTGGATCCGCGGGACTGCTCTAGCTAACTATGGCTACACCTTC
>-|TRBJ2-3|TRBV7-2|-
CASSRRAGSTDTQYF
TGTGCCAGCAGCCGGAGAGCGGGCTCCACAGATACGCAGTATTTT
>-|TRBJ2-2|TRBV18|-
CASFPSRPGSTGELFF
TGTGCCAGCTTCCCGTCTCGCCCAGGAAGTACCGGGGAGCTGTTTTTT
>TRBD1|TRBJ2-7|TRBV6-6|-
CASSYSIAGGGYEQYF
TGTGCCAGCAGTTACTCGATTGCAGGGGGCGGCTACGAGCAGTACTTC
>-|TRBJ2-1|TRBV24-1|-
CATSGEWGQCGNYNEQFF
TGTGCCACCAGTGGAGAGTGGGGTCAGTGTGGAAACTACAATGAGCAGTTCTTC
>-|TRBJ1-1|TRBV9|-
CASSAREVRRDTEAFF
TGTGCCAGCAGCGCCCGGGAGGTAAGGCGGGACACTGAAGCTTTCTTT
>-|TRBJ2-7|TRBV6-5|-
CASQGYNEQYF
TGTGCCAGCCAGGGGTACAACGAGCAGTACTTC
>TRBD1|TRBJ1-4|TRBV5-1|once
CASSWTGTGGEKLFF
TGCGCCAGCAGCTGGACCGGGACAGGGGGCGAAAAACTGTTTTTT
>-|TRBJ2-1|TRBV18|-
CASSPRGNNEQFF
TGTGCCAGCTCACCCCGGGGAAACAATGAGCAGTTCTTC
>-|TRBJ2-7|TRBV28|-
CASTPGQPLYEQYF
TGTGCCAGCACTCCGGGACAACCTCTCTACGAGCAGTACTTC
>TRBD2|TRBJ2-2|TRBV25-1|once
CASSAAGGLTGELFF
TGTGCCAGCAGTGCCGCGGGAGGTCTCACCGGGGAGCTGTTTTTT
>TRBD1|TRBJ1-2|TRBV7-2|-
CASSPTYQQGPKGDGYTF
TGTGCCAGCAGCCCGACCTACCAACAGGGGCCCAAGGGGGATGGCTACACCTTC
>TRBD1|TRBJ2-7|TRBV19|many
CASSPGTGAYEQYF
TGTGCCAGTAGCCCAGGGACAGGGGCCTACGAGCAGTACTTC
>-|TRBJ2-3|TRBV7-9|-
CASTAQPSTDTQYF
TGTGCCAGCACAGCGCAGCCTAGCACAGATACGCAGTATTTT
>-|TRBJ2-5|TRBV3-1/TRBV3-2|-
CASSQGPPAGTQYF
TGTGCCAGCAGCCAAGGTCCCCCGGCAGGGACCCAGTACTTC
>-|TRBJ1-5|TRBV30|-
CAWSSGLKNQPQHF
TGTGCCTGGAGTTCAGGGCTTAAGAATCAGCCCCAGCATTTT
>TRBD2|TRBJ2-1|TRBV7-9|-
CASSLLTSGGRVYEQFF
TGTGCCAGCAGCTTACTTACTAGTGGCGGGAGGGTCTATGAGCAGTTCTTC